This TCR beta chain derives from a study of shared clonotypes between healthy human individuals. Points from the study as a whole: Clonotypes which were not shared had lower generation probabilities than clonotypes that all four donors shared. Shared across a few donors were approximately 5% of the naive CD4 clonotypes.

CDR3 length: 14 residues. The V end lost 8 bases, the J end lost 0 bases, and 13 bases lay between the germline ends. Germline CDR1 is MDHEN and CDR2 is SYDVKM. For each subset, genomic DNA was distributed in equal portions over several immunoSEQ plates. Assay used: immunoSEQ multiplex PCR; TCRdb lists only in-frame clones, some missing. The sample includes 2.5 million or so clones, approximately 92% of them seen just once. CD45RA-negative memory and CD45RA+ naive subsets were split from the CD4+ cells. With respect to this clone: Antigen specificity is unknown.

This chain uses TRBV28 with TRBJ1-1; D gene unclear. The specimen was naive CD4+ T cells sorted from blood. The subset here: CD45RA+ positively selected. The TCR originated in a man younger than 30 in good health. The CDR3 sequence is CASLDGNLNTEAFF. CDR3 bases: TGTGCCAGCTTAGACGGAAACTTGAACACTGAAGCTTTCTTT.